Reported below is one T cell receptor beta chain. The CDR3 sequence is 14 residues long. The germline CDR1 and CDR2 sequences are ENHRY and SYGVKD. The J segment lost 8 bases and the V segment lost 8 bases, leaving 10 bases of the junction unmatched. This entry is derived from a study of blood T cell repertoires in COVID-19. As for the study in general: Some COVID-19 samples were acute and others convalescent; all came from the United States, Italy and Spain. Nucleic acid was either cDNA or gDNA, and it came from T cells, B-cell-depleted T cells, or PBMCs.

As originally analysed: Reference gene primers were amplified, and this amplification served to estimate nucleated cell counts. Repertoires were generated with immunoSEQ multiplex PCR, while TCRdb's copy carries only in-frame clones and drops some. D and trimming come from the DNA, and the V and J calls and clone size come from that table. The sample has roughly 55,000 clones, under 85% seen once; the top ten hold under 2%. Sequencing input: peripheral blood. The chain is built from TRBV10-3 and TRBJ1-4; 8 bases map to TRBD1. This clonotype was sampled from a woman aged 55 to 70 with acute or convalescent COVID-19. CDR3 sequence: CAIRSETGVEKLFF. The CDR3, as DNA: TGTGCCATCCGCTCCGAGACAGGGGTAGAAAAACTGTTTTTT.